The 31 T cell receptor beta chains below all came from one sample that was sequenced in a study of T cell responses to AZD1222 COVID-19 vaccine. The assay was immunoSEQ multiplex PCR, and TCRdb's table has in-frame clones only and misses some. The sample comprises 120,000 to 150,000 clones, roughly nine tenths of which are singletons, and around 3.8% rests with the top ten. This sample comprised peripheral blood, obtained 28 days after the second AZD1222 dose. These receptors were obtained from an adult who received the AZD1222 COVID-19 vaccine.

V gene TRBV5-1 combines with J gene TRBJ2-1; 15 nucleotides match TRBD2. Germline V gene data show CDR1 as SGHRS and CDR2 as YFSETQ. The CDR3 runs to 19 residues. Unmatched junction bases numbered 12, after V lost 0 bases and J lost 8 bases. CDR3 in DNA: TGCGCCAGCAGCTTGGTCCCCTGGACTAGCGGGAGGGGTTTTGATGAGCAGTTCTTC. This encodes CASSLVPWTSGRGFDEQFF.

This clone was observed a few times. The rearrangement links TRBV10-3 to TRBJ2-7; D tentatively fits TRBD1 or TRBD2 (5 bases each). V was cut by 0 bases and J by 6 bases, with 15 bases left in between. This CDR3 comprises 15 residues. Per the germline V gene, CDR1 is ENHRY and CDR2 is SYGVKD. The CDR3 reads CAISESRGRVAEQYF. DNA of the CDR3: TGTGCCATCAGTGAGTCGAGGGGCAGGGTAGCCGAGCAGTACTTC.

The chain joins TRBV11-2 to TRBJ2-5, with 8 positions matching TRBD1. The CDR3 has 14 amino acids. CDR1 is SGHAT, CDR2 FQNNGV, per germline. Trimming at V came to 5 bases and at J to 5 bases, leaving 7 bases not matched to a gene. DNA for the CDR3: TGTGCCAGCAGCCCGGGACAGGTGGGGGAGACCCAGTACTTC. This sequence encodes CASSPGQVGETQYF.

This CDR3 is CASSTLGGRFYEQYF. Written as DNA, the CDR3 is TGTGCCAGCAGTACCCTCGGCGGGAGGTTCTACGAGCAGTACTTC. V gene TRBV6-2 or TRBV6-3 combines with J gene TRBJ2-7, with TRBD2 identical over 8 bases. CDR3 length: 15 amino acids. Germline V CDR1 and CDR2: MNHEY, SVGEGT. V lost 5 bases to trimming and J lost 3 bases; unmatched junction nucleotides: 9.

This chain connects TRBV6-1 to TRBJ2-3; possibly TRBD1 for D (6 bases). Germline V CDR1 and CDR2: MNHNS, SASEGT. The V and J ends lost 3 bases and 2 bases respectively, with 12 bases between them. The CDR3 is 15 residues long. The CDR3 bases are TGTGCCAGCAGTGAGGCAGGGGCCAACACAGATACGCAGTATTTT. Its protein product is CASSEAGANTDTQYF.

V usage is TRBV2 and J usage is TRBJ2-7; 12 nucleotides align to TRBD2. The ends lost 6 bases at V and 2 bases at J; junction bases unmatched: 8. Germline V lookup: CDR1 SNHLY, CDR2 FYNNEI. The CDR3 runs to 16 residues. This CDR3 reads CASRDYGLAGTYEQYF. In DNA, the CDR3 is TGTGCCAGCAGGGATTACGGACTAGCGGGAACCTACGAGCAGTACTTC.

The rearrangement links TRBV11-3 to TRBJ2-5; weak D call: TRBD2 (6 bases). Germline assignment: CDR1 SGHNT and CDR2 YENEEA. The germline V and J ends were trimmed by 5 bases and 2 bases, with 18 bases remaining between them. The CDR3 is 16 residues long. The CDR3 region has the DNA TGTGCCAGCAGCCTCACGCGGGGACTTATACAAGAGACCCAGTACTTC. Translating it yields CASSLTRGLIQETQYF.

J is TRBJ2-3 and V is TRBV9; no clear D gene. The CDR3 loop spans 12 amino acids. Trimming removed 0 bases from V and 4 bases from J, with 3 bases in between. Germline lookup yields CDR1 SGDLS and CDR2 YYNGEE. The CDR3 protein is CASSVDSDTQYF. The DNA for the CDR3 is TGTGCCAGCAGCGTAGATTCAGATACGCAGTATTTT. The entire variable domain, with the rest obtained from reference TRBV9 and TRBJ2-3, is as follows: DSGVTQTPKHLITATGQRVTLRCSPRSGDLSVYWYQQSLDQGLQFLIQYYNGEERAKGNILERFSAQQFPDLHSELNLSSLELGDSALYFCASSVDSDTQYFGPGTRLTVL.

This sequence joins TRBV12-3 or TRBV12-4 and TRBJ1-4; D unresolved. This CDR3 is built from 11 residues. Trimming removed 8 bases at V and 8 bases at J, with 9 bases between. The CDR3 reads CASGLSEKLFF. The CDR3 coding sequence is TGTGCCAGCGGGTTATCGGAAAAACTGTTTTTT.

The chain has TRBV5-1 and TRBJ1-1; no clear D gene. The CDR3 totals 14 residues. Trimming pared 3 bases from V and 2 bases from J, leaving 11 bases between. The germline V gene has CDR1 SGHRS and CDR2 YFSETQ. DNA of the CDR3: TGCGCCAGCAGCTCCAGCTTCCGTAACACTGAAGCTTTCTTT. Translated: CASSSSFRNTEAFF. Full variable domain (missing parts from reference TRBV5-1 and TRBJ1-1): KAGVTQTPRYLIKTRGQQVTLSCSPISGHRSVSWYQQTPGQGLQFLFEYFSETQRNKGNFPGRFSGRQFSNSRSEMNVSTLELGDSALYLCASSSSFRNTEAFFGQGTRLTVV.

This chain uses TRBV7-2 with TRBJ2-7; TRBD2 matches at 13 bases. V lost 5 bases to trimming and J lost 6 bases; unmatched junction nucleotides: 10. There are 16 residues in the CDR3. In germline, CDR1 is SGHTA, CDR2 FQGNSA. This CDR3 reads CASSAGLAGIGFEQYF. The CDR3 DNA is TGTGCCAGCAGCGCGGGACTAGCGGGGATTGGGTTCGAGCAGTACTTC.

CDR3 sequence (DNA): TGTGCCAGCAGGTGGGCAGGTTATAGCAATCAGCCCCAGCATTTT. It encodes CASRWAGYSNQPQHF. V is TRBV21-1 and J is TRBJ1-5; the table gives TRBD1 as D, unverified against the DNA. TRBV21-1 is an annotated pseudogene. CDR3 size: 15 residues.

The V gene is TRBV6-6, the J gene TRBJ1-2, with 12 bases fitting TRBD1. Germline V lookup: CDR1 MNHNY, CDR2 SVGAGI (reference sequence). CDR3 length equals 15 residues. The J segment lost 5 bases and the V segment lost 5 bases, leaving 6 bases of the junction unmatched. The CDR3 DNA is TGTGCCAGCAGTCCTCCGGGACAGGGGGCGTATGGCTACACCTTC. The encoded protein is CASSPPGQGAYGYTF.

This sequence joins TRBV6-1 and TRBJ1-5; D is ambiguous. Germline values: CDR1 MNHNS, CDR2 SASEGT. The CDR3 covers 16 residues. V was cut by 2 bases and J by 7 bases, with 18 bases left in between. The CDR3 nucleotides are TGTGCCAGCAGTGAACGGGGAGGTACGGTGTCGCAGCCCCAGCATTTT. This translates into CASSERGGTVSQPQHF.

This chain uses TRBV19 with TRBJ1-4, with D unresolved. This CDR3 is built from 12 residues. The V gene lost 5 bases and the J gene lost 10 bases, with 11 bases spanning the gap. CDR1 is LNHDA and CDR2 is SQIVND in the germline V gene (reference sequence). DNA of the CDR3: TGTGCCAGTAGTTCGGGCGCAAGAAAACTGTTTTTT. Its translation is CASSSGARKLFF.

The J gene is TRBJ1-4, the V gene TRBV7-2; D is perhaps TRBD1 (6 bases). The CDR3 is 18 residues long. The germline V gene has CDR1 SGHTA and CDR2 FQGNSA. The V gene lost 1 base and the J gene lost 5 bases, with 20 bases spanning the gap. The CDR3 protein is CASSLVFGGGQPNEKLFF. DNA of the CDR3: TGTGCCAGCAGCTTAGTCTTTGGTGGCGGACAGCCAAATGAAAAACTGTTTTTT.

The chain combines TRBV6-4 with TRBJ1-1; D not resolved. CDR3 length: 15 amino acids. V was cut by 3 bases and J by 2 bases, with 13 bases left in between. From germline, CDR1 is MRHNA and CDR2 SNTAGT. CDR3 DNA sequence: TGTGCCAGCAGTGAGGGGAGGAACCGTAACACTGAAGCTTTCTTT. Its protein product is CASSEGRNRNTEAFF.

The V call is TRBV4-1, the J call TRBJ2-4; D gene unclear. Germline assignment: CDR1 MGHRA and CDR2 YSYEKL. Trimming took off 1 base at V and 1 base at J, with 8 bases between the two ends. This CDR3 is 15 amino acids long. The chain's CDR3 is CASSQVQAAKNIQYF. DNA of the CDR3: TGCGCCAGCAGCCAAGTTCAGGCGGCCAAAAACATTCAGTACTTC.

The chain couples TRBV5-1 to TRBJ1-1, with 9 bases matching TRBD1. This CDR3 is built from 16 residues. Unmatched junction bases numbered 8, after V lost 4 bases and J lost 1 base. The germline gives CDR1 SGHRS, CDR2 YFSETQ. CDR3 loop: CASSSSRDRANTEAFF. CDR3 bases: TGCGCCAGCAGCAGTTCCCGGGACAGGGCGAACACTGAAGCTTTCTTT.

This clone was seen just once. J is TRBJ1-5 and V is TRBV28, with D unclear. Deletions cut 5 bases from V and 4 bases from J, with 9 bases between. CDR1 is MDHEN and CDR2 is SYDVKM in the germline V gene. This CDR3 has 13 residues. DNA for the CDR3: TGTGCCAGCAGTCCACCCAGTAATCAGCCCCAGCATTTT. This sequence encodes CASSPPSNQPQHF.

The CDR3 DNA reads as TGTGCCAGCACATCCCAATACAATGAGCAGTTCTTC. Translating gives CASTSQYNEQFF. The chain joins TRBV7-9 to TRBJ2-1; D remains ambiguous. The V end was cut by 7 bases, the J end by 4 bases, with 8 bases between. This CDR3 has 12 residues. Germline CDR1 is SEHNR and CDR2 is FQNEAQ (reference sequence).

CDR3 DNA sequence: TGTGCCAGTAGTACCGGACAGTGGAGCAATCAGCCCCAGCATTTT. Amino acids: CASSTGQWSNQPQHF. This chain connects TRBV19 to TRBJ1-5, with D perhaps TRBD1 (6 bases). CDR3 length: 15 residues. Germline V gene sequence: CDR1 LNHDA, CDR2 SQIVND (reference sequence). V shed 4 bases and J shed 1 base, with 11 bases lying between them.

The chain uses TRBV11-3 and TRBJ1-6; TRBD1 agrees at 7 bases. The CDR3 loop spans 16 amino acids. The junction had 10 bases not matched to a gene; V was cut back by 4 bases and J by 7 bases. The germline V gene has CDR1 SGHNT and CDR2 YENEEA. The CDR3 is CASSSISTGLNSPLHF. CDR3 in DNA: TGTGCCAGCAGCTCAATCTCGACAGGGCTGAATTCACCCCTCCACTTT.

The chain employs TRBV7-2 and TRBJ2-1; 11 nucleotides align to TRBD2. CDR1 is SGHTA and CDR2 is FQGNSA in the germline V gene. CDR3 size: 15 residues. The trim removed 4 bases at V and 6 bases at J, leaving 5 bases unmatched. The CDR3 sequence: CASSWGLADSNEQFF. The DNA of the CDR3 is TGTGCCAGCAGCTGGGGACTAGCGGATAGCAATGAGCAGTTCTTC.

The chain links TRBV9 to TRBJ1-6; unclear D gene. Per the germline V gene, CDR1 is SGDLS and CDR2 is YYNGEE. The CDR3 runs 13 residues. The germline V and J ends were trimmed by 0 bases and 5 bases, with 3 bases remaining between them. The CDR3 spells CASSVVNNSPLHF. As DNA, the CDR3 is TGTGCCAGCAGCGTAGTTAATAATTCACCCCTCCACTTT.

The V and J genes are TRBV6-4 and TRBJ2-1; D is unresolved. The CDR3 loop spans 15 amino acids. Between the trimmed V and J ends, which lost 10 bases and 0 bases, there was a span of 16 bases. Germline V gene data show CDR1 as MRHNA and CDR2 as SNTAGT. The CDR3 DNA follows: TGTGCCACCCCCTTCCTCTTTAGCTCCTACAATGAGCAGTTCTTC. Translation: CATPFLFSSYNEQFF.

This clone came up once. The CDR3 loop reads CASSLGASGLTSYEQYF. Here the CDR3 DNA reads TGTGCCAGCAGCCTCGGAGCTAGCGGGCTAACGTCCTACGAGCAGTACTTC. The gene calls are TRBV5-4 and TRBJ2-7, with TRBD2 matching over 8 bases. There are 17 residues in the CDR3. The V gene end was trimmed by 4 bases and the J gene end by 1 base; junction bases not matched to a gene: 13. Germline V gene lookup returns CDR1 SGHNT and CDR2 YYREEE (reference sequence).

V usage is TRBV19 and J usage is TRBJ1-1; D is unclear. V was shortened by 8 bases and J by 8 bases, with 15 bases between the two germline ends. The CDR3 covers 12 residues. Germline values: CDR1 LNHDA, CDR2 SQIVND (reference sequence). The CDR3 nucleotides read TGTGCCAGTTTCATCGGGGTTAGAGAAGCTTTCTTT. Its translation: CASFIGVREAFF.

This clone was picked up one time. CDR3 amino acids: CASRPGTRGTEAFF. The CDR3 region has the DNA TGTGCCAGCAGGCCCGGGACCCGGGGGACTGAAGCTTTCTTT. The chain joins TRBV6-5 to TRBJ1-1; D possibly corresponds to TRBD1 (5 bases). Germline V gene data show CDR1 as MNHEY and CDR2 as SVGAGI. The germline V and J ends were trimmed by 6 bases and 5 bases, with 16 bases remaining between them. This CDR3 spans 14 amino acids.

This clone has more than one count but fewer than ten. The V call is TRBV27, the J call TRBJ2-1; maybe TRBD1 (5 bases). With 3 bases removed from V and 6 bases from J, the gap between germline ends came to 15 bases. The CDR3 spans 15 residues. Germline V gives CDR1 MNHEY, CDR2 SMNVEV (reference sequence). CDR3 DNA sequence: TGTGCCAGCAGTTTGGACAAGAGAATATTCAATGAGCAGTTCTTC. Translation gives CASSLDKRIFNEQFF.

The chain employs TRBV6-2 or TRBV6-3 and TRBJ1-2, with 12 bases that match TRBD1. With V trimmed by 6 bases and J by 4 bases, 15 bases remained unmatched. The V gene's germline CDR1 is MNHEY and CDR2 SVGEGT. The CDR3 extends over 18 amino acids. The CDR3: CASSSGQGAPSEIYGYTF. In DNA form, the CDR3 reads TGTGCCAGCAGCTCGGGACAGGGGGCGCCCTCTGAAATCTATGGCTACACCTTC.